The 22 T cell receptor beta chains below were found in one sample sequenced in a study of monozygotic twins with inflammatory bowel disease. TCRdb derives one entry per CDR3 protein from the 5' RACE reads, leaving out DNA. The specimen's table records about 140,000 distinct CDR3 sequences. Sequenced: blood. The receptors were gathered from a human donor with ulcerative colitis or Crohn's disease, or a healthy co-twin of an affected twin (not recorded which).

The V gene is TRBV6-1, the J gene TRBJ1-1. The CDR3 totals 16 residues. Germline CDR1 is MNHNS and CDR2 is SASEGT. The CDR3 here is CASSLGVGPINTEAFF.

CDR3 sequence reads: CASTLRRDRSYNEQFF. V gene TRBV7-8 combines with J gene TRBJ2-1; TCRdb names TRBD1, which stays unverified in the absence of DNA. The germline CDR1 and CDR2 sequences are SGHVS and FQNEAQ. The CDR3 extends over 16 amino acids.

The chain recombines TRBV5-5 with TRBJ2-7. CDR1 and CDR2 from the germline V gene are SGHKS and YYEKEE (reference sequence). The CDR3 extends over 13 amino acids. CDR3 protein: CASSLSVSYEQYF. The complete variable domain, with remaining parts taken from reference TRBV5-5 and TRBJ2-7, reads DAGVTQSPTHLIKTRGQQVTLRCSPISGHKSVSWYQQVLGQGPQFIFQYYEKEERGRGNFPDRFSARQFPNYSSELNVNALLLGDSALYLCASSLSVSYEQYFGPGTRLTVT.

The chain couples TRBV23-1 to TRBJ2-2; there is no DNA to check the TCRdb D call of TRBD1. TRBV23-1 belongs to the ORF category, with a function that is uncertain. This CDR3 is 16 amino acids long. CDR3 in amino acids: CASSHPGRVFTGELFF.

The chain combines TRBV19 with TRBJ2-2; TCRdb indicates TRBD1, and absent DNA this call remains unverified. The length of the CDR3 is 16 residues. Germline-derived CDR1 and CDR2 are LNHDA and SQIVND (reference sequence). The CDR3 region is CASKNSGGAAPGELFF.

The chain uses TRBV7-3 and TRBJ2-2; TCRdb picks TRBD1, but there is no DNA to check that call. This CDR3 is built from 14 residues. Germline-derived CDR1 and CDR2 are SGHTA and FQGTGA. CDR3 protein: CASSPGQEDGELFF.

The J gene is TRBJ2-7, the V gene TRBV4-1; TCRdb proposes TRBD1, but this gene call is untestable without DNA. The CDR3 runs to 15 residues. Germline values: CDR1 MGHRA, CDR2 YSYEKL. CDR3 sequence: CASSQGTGVPYEQYF.

J is TRBJ2-7 and V is TRBV3-1; TCRdb designates TRBD1, a call that cannot be tested without DNA. The CDR3 consists of 14 residues. Germline CDR1 and CDR2: LGHDT and YNNKEL (reference sequence). CDR3: CASSQDLGRGEQYF.

The chain has TRBV20-1 and TRBJ1-2; TCRdb selects TRBD1, and the lack of DNA leaves this call unchecked. The CDR3 covers 16 residues. CDR1 and CDR2 (germline): DFQATT, SNEGSKA (reference sequence). The CDR3 sequence is CSAGGNGQGARYGYTF.

The chain employs TRBV7-9 and TRBJ1-1. The CDR3 runs 15 residues. The germline gives CDR1 SEHNR, CDR2 FQNEAQ (reference sequence). The chain's CDR3 is CASSLAGQGGTEAFF.

This chain joins TRBV19 and TRBJ2-2; TCRdb indicates TRBD1, and absent DNA this call remains unverified. Germline lookup yields CDR1 LNHDA and CDR2 SQIVND (reference sequence). The CDR3 is made up of 16 amino acids. This CDR3 reads CASNTFGAGITGELFF.

The J gene is TRBJ1-5, the V gene TRBV5-6; TCRdb's D call, TRBD1, is unchecked because there is no DNA. Germline V gives CDR1 SGHDT, CDR2 YYEEEE. This CDR3 contains 12 residues. CDR3 in amino acids: CASRQGNQPQHF.

CDR3 residues: CSAALKYEQYF. The chain has TRBV20-1 and TRBJ2-7. The germline V gene encodes CDR1 DFQATT and CDR2 SNEGSKA (reference sequence). The CDR3 runs to 11 residues.

The chain carries TRBV11-1 and TRBJ2-5; TCRdb's D call of TRBD2 is untestable without DNA. CDR1 is SGHAT, CDR2 FQDESV, per germline (reference sequence). The CDR3 runs 19 residues. CDR3 amino acids: CASSLGHISLGKQQETQYF.

The genes are TRBV7-3 and TRBJ2-3; without DNA, the TCRdb call of TRBD1 cannot be checked. The V gene's germline CDR1 is SGHTA and CDR2 FQGTGA. This CDR3 has 17 amino acids. CDR3 sequence reads: CASSSGPGGGSTDTQYF.

The CDR3 sequence is CASRRGGPQYF. The genes are TRBV6-2 or TRBV6-3 and TRBJ2-3; the D call from TCRdb, TRBD2, cannot be confirmed without DNA. The germline V gene encodes CDR1 MNHEY and CDR2 SVGEGT. The CDR3 is 11 amino acids.

J is TRBJ2-5 and V is TRBV19. The germline V gene has CDR1 LNHDA and CDR2 SQIVND (reference sequence). The length of the CDR3 is 13 residues. CDR3: CASSPGVVETQYF.

This chain uses TRBV12-3 or TRBV12-4 with TRBJ1-1. The CDR3 runs 17 residues. CDR3 amino acids: CASSPRGTGLMNTEAFF.

The V call is TRBV3-1, the J call TRBJ2-3; the D call of TRBD2 rests on TCRdb alone, since no DNA is present to check it. Germline V gene lookup returns CDR1 LGHDT and CDR2 YNNKEL (reference sequence). CDR3 length: 13 amino acids. This CDR3 is CASSQVGGGTQYF.

The rearrangement uses TRBV7-2 and TRBJ1-3; TCRdb gives TRBD1 as the D gene, but with no DNA this cannot be confirmed. CDR1 SGHTA and CDR2 FQGNSA come from the germline V gene. CDR3 length: 16 residues. The CDR3 is CASSQGQGASGNTIYF.

The chain recombines TRBV10-3 with TRBJ1-2. The CDR3 runs 15 residues. CDR1 ENHRY and CDR2 SYGVKD come from the germline V gene. CDR3 in amino acids: CAISESTIFNYGYTF.

The rearrangement links TRBV6-1 to TRBJ1-6; TCRdb selects TRBD1, and the lack of DNA leaves this call unchecked. Germline V CDR1 and CDR2: MNHNS, SASEGT. The CDR3 totals 15 residues. This CDR3 reads CASTPRGRWRSPLHF.